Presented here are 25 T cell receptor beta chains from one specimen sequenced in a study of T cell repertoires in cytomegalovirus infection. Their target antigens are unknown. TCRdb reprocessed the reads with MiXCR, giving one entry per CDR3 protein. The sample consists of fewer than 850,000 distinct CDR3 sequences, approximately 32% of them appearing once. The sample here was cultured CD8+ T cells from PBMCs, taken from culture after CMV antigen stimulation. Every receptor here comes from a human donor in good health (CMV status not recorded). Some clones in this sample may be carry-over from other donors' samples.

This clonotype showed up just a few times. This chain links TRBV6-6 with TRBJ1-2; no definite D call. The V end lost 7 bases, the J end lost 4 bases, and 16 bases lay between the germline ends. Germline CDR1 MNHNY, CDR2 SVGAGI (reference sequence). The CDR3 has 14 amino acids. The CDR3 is CASNSAHLGYGYTF. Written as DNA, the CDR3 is TGTGCCAGCAACAGCGCCCACTTAGGCTATGGCTACACCTTC.

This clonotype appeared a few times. This CDR3 reads CASSLERTGGYEQYF. The DNA for the CDR3 is TGTGCCAGCAGCTTAGAGAGGACAGGGGGATACGAGCAGTACTTC. This sequence joins TRBV7-9 and TRBJ2-7; 10 bases match TRBD1. Germline lookup yields CDR1 SEHNR and CDR2 FQNEAQ (reference sequence). Trimming cost V 1 base and J 4 bases; bases outside gene matches: 4. This CDR3 comprises 15 residues. Variable domain in full (rest from reference TRBV7-9 and TRBJ2-7): DTGVSQNPRHKITKRGQNVTFRCDPISEHNRLYWYRQTLGQGPEFLTYFQNEAQLEKSRLLSDRFSAERPKGSFSTLEIQRTEQGDSAMYLCASSLERTGGYEQYFGPGTRLTVT.

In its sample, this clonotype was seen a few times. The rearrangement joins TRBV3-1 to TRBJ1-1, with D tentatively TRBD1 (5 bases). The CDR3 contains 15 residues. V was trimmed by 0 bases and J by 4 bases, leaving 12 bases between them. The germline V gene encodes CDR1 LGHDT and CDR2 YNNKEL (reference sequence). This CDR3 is CASSQDRGQGTEAFF. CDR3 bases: TGTGCCAGCAGCCAAGATAGAGGGCAGGGCACTGAAGCTTTCTTT.

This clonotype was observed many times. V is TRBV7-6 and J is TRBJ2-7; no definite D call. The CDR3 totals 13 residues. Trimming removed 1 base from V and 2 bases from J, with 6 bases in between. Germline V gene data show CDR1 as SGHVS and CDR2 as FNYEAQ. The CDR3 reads CASSLGDPYEQYF. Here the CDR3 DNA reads TGTGCCAGCAGCTTAGGGGATCCCTACGAGCAGTACTTC.

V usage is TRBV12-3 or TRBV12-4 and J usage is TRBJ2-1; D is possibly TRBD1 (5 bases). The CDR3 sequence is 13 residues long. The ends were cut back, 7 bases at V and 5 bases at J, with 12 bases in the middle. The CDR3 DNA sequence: TGTGCCAGCACCTCAGGCAGGGACAATGAGCAGTTCTTC. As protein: CASTSGRDNEQFF.

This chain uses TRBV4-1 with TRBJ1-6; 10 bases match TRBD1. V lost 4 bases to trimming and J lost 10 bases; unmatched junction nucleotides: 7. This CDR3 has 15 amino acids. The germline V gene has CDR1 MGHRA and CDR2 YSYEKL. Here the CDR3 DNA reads TGCGCCAGCAGCCCGCCGGGGACAGGGGTATCACCCCTCCACTTT. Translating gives CASSPPGTGVSPLHF.

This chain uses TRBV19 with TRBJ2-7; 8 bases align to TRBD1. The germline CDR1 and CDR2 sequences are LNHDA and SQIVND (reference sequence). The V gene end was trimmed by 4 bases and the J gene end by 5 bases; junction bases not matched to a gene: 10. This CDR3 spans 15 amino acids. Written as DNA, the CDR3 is TGTGCCAGTAGTAGCCCCGGGACAGGTTTTGACGAGCAGTACTTC. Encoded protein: CASSSPGTGFDEQYF.

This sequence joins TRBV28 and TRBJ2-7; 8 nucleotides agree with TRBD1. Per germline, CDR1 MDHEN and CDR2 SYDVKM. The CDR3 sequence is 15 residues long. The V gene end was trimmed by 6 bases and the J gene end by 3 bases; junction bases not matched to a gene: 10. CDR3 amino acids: CASSQTGGRDYEQYV. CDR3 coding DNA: TGTGCCAGCAGCCAAACAGGGGGAAGGGACTACGAGCAGTACGTC.

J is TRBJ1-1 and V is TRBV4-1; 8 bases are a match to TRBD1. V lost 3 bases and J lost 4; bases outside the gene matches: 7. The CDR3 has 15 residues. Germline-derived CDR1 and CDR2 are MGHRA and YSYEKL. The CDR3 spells CASSQTPGTGTEAFF. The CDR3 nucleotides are TGCGCCAGCAGCCAGACACCAGGGACAGGCACTGAAGCTTTCTTT.

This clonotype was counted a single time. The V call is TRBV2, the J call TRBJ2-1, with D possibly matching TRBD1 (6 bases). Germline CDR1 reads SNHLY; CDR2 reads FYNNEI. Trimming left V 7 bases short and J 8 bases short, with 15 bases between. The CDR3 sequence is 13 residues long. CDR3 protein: CASTGTKLYEQFF. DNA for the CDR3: TGTGCCAGCACCGGGACAAAATTATATGAGCAGTTCTTC.

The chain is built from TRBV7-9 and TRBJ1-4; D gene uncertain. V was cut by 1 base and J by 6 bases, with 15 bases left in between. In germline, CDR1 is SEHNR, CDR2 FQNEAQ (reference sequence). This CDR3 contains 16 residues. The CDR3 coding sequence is TGTGCCAGCAGCTTAGGGAGCAGAATCGGCTATGAAAAACTGTTTTTT. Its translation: CASSLGSRIGYEKLFF.

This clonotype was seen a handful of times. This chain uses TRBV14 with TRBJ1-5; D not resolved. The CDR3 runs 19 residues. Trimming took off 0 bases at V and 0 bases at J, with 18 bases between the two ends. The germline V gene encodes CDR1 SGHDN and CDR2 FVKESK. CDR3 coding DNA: TGTGCCAGCAGCCAAGATTTAGTTAAAGGAAGGCATAGCAATCAGCCCCAGCATTTT. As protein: CASSQDLVKGRHSNQPQHF.

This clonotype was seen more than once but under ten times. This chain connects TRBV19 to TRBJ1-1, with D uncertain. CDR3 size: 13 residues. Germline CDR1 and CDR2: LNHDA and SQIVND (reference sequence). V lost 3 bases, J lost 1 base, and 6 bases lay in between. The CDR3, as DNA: TGTGCCAGTAGTATGTTTTGGAACACTGAAGCTTTCTTT. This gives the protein CASSMFWNTEAFF.

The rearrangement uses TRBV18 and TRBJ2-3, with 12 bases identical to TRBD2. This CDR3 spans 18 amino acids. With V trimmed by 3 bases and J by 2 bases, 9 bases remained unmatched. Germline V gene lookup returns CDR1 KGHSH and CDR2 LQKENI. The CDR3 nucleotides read TGTGCCAGCTCACCCTCTAGCGGGGGGGCCCTATCCACAGATACGCAGTATTTT. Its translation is CASSPSSGGALSTDTQYF.

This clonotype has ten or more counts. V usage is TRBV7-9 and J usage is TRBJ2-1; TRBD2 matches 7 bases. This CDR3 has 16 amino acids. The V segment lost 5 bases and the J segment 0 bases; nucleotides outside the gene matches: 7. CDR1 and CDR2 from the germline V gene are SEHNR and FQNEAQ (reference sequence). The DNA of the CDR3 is TGTGCCAGCAGCCCCCCGGGGGGAAGCTCCTACAATGAGCAGTTCTTC. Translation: CASSPPGGSSYNEQFF.

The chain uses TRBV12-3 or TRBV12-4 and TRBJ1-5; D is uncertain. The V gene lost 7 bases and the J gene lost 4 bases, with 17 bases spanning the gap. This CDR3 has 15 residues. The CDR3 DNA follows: TGTGCCAGCACCTCGCCGGAGGCACCAAATCAGCCCCAGCATTTT. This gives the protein CASTSPEAPNQPQHF.

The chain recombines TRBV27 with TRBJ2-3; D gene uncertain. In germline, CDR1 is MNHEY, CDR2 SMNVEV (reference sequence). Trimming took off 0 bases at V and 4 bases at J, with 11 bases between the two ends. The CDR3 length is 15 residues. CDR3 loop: CASSLSSGSPDTQYF. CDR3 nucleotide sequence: TGTGCCAGCAGTTTATCGTCCGGAAGCCCAGATACGCAGTATTTT.

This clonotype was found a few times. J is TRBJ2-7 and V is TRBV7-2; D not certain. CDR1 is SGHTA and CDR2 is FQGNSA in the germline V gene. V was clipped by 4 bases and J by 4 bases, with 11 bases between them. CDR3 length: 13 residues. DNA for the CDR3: TGTGCCAGCAGCTCCGGTTCCCCTTACGAGCAGTACTTC. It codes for CASSSGSPYEQYF.

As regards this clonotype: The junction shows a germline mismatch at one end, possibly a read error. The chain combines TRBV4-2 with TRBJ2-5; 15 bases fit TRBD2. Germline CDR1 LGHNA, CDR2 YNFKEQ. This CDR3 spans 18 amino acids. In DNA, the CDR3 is TGTGCCAGCAGCCTTGGGACTAGCGGGGGGCGGCCCCAAGGGACCCAGTACTTC. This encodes CASSLGTSGGRPQGTQYF.

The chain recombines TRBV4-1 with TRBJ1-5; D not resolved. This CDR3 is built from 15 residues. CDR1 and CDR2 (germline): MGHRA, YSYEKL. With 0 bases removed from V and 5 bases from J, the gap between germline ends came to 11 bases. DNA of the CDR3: TGCGCCAGCAGCCAAGAAGGAAACTACTATCAGCCCCAGCATTTT. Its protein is CASSQEGNYYQPQHF.

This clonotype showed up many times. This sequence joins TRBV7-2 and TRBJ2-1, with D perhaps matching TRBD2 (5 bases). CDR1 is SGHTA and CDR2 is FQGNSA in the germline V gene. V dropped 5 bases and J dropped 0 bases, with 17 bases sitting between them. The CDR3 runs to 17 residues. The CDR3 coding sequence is TGTGCCAGCAGCCCCGCCCCCGAGCGGAGCTCCTACAATGAGCAGTTCTTC. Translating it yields CASSPAPERSSYNEQFF.

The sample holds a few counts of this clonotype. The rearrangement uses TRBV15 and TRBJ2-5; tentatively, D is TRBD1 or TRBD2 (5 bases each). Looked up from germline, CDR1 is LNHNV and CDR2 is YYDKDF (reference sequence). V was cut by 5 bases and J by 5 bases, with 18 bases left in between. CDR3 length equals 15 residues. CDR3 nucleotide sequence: TGTGCCACCAGCGGGGGACCCGTCCTCGGGGAGACCCAGTACTTC. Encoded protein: CATSGGPVLGETQYF.

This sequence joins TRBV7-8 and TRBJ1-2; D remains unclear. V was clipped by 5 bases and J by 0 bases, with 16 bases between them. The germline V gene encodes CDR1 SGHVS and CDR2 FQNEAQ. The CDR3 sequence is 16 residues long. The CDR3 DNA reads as TGTGCCAGCAGCCTCCCCACCAGGTCCTCTAACTATGGCTACACCTTC. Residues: CASSLPTRSSNYGYTF. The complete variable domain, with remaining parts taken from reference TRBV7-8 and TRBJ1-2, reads GAGVSQSPRYKVAKRGQDVALRCDPISGHVSLFWYQQALGQGPEFLTYFQNEAQLDKSGLPSDRFFAERPEGSVSTLKIQRTQQEDSAVYLCASSLPTRSSNYGYTFGSGTRLTVV.

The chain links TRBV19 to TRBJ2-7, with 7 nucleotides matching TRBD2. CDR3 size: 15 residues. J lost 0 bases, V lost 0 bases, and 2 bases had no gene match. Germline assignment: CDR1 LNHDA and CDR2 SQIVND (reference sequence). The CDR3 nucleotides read TGTGCCAGTAGTATAGAGGGGGGGATCTCCTACGAGCAGTACTTC. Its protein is CASSIEGGISYEQYF.

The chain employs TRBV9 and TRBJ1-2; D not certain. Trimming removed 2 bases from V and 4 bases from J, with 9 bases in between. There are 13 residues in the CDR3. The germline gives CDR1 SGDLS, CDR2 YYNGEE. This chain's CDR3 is CASSVGSAYGYTF. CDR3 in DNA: TGTGCCAGCAGCGTCGGATCAGCCTATGGCTACACCTTC.